The clone carrying this TCR beta chain was seen more than once but under ten times. Its antigen remains unknown. The sample belongs to a study of cytomegalovirus exposure and HLA in healthy donors. Study findings and constraints: Cytomegalovirus status was reportedly diagnosed by the classifier with high sensitivity and specificity. The tendency of first-cohort TCR clusters to co-occur in the 120 or so validation repertoires was identified by a subsequent analysis.

The CDR3 is 13 residues long. In germline, CDR1 is SQVTM, CDR2 ANQGSEA. Trimming took 5 bases from V and 5 from J; bases not matched to a gene: 6. Profiled with immunoSEQ multiplex PCR; TCRdb holds only in-frame clones, not every one. This table holds some 290,000 clones, approximately 85% found once. The sequence was obtained from a man younger than 40 in good health and CMV-seronegative. The sample comprised PBMCs. This chain connects TRBV29-1 to TRBJ2-5; 9 bases fit TRBD1. The chain's CDR3 is CSVRQGGFETQYF. The CDR3 DNA reads TGCAGCGTTCGACAGGGGGGATTCGAGACCCAGTACTTC.